This T cell receptor (beta chain) was observed in a study of blood T cell repertoires in COVID-19. V shed 3 bases and J shed 2 bases, with 8 bases lying between them. This CDR3 has 13 amino acids. Germline assignment: CDR1 SGDLS and CDR2 YYNGEE. TCRdb's table, derived via immunoSEQ multiplex PCR, lists solely in-frame clones and lacks some. The table records 150,000 to 170,000 clones, 80% to 90% of them present only once. Participant-reported clinical history was the basis for cohort assignment. Cohort 3 recovery required two negative PCRs, clearance, or symptom resolution. This receptor was obtained from a man aged 50 to 60 who had recovered from COVID-19. The rearrangement uses TRBV9 and TRBJ1-2; possible D gene TRBD1, 5 bases. The sample comprised PBMCs or T cells enriched from blood (not recorded which). For the CDR3, the DNA is TGTGCCAGCAGCGCAGGGTTAAACTATGGCTACACCTTC. It is translated as CASSAGLNYGYTF. Variable domain in full (rest from reference TRBV9 and TRBJ1-2): DSGVTQTPKHLITATGQRVTLRCSPRSGDLSVYWYQQSLDQGLQFLIQYYNGEERAKGNILERFSAQQFPDLHSELNLSSLELGDSALYFCASSAGLNYGYTFGSGTRLTVV.